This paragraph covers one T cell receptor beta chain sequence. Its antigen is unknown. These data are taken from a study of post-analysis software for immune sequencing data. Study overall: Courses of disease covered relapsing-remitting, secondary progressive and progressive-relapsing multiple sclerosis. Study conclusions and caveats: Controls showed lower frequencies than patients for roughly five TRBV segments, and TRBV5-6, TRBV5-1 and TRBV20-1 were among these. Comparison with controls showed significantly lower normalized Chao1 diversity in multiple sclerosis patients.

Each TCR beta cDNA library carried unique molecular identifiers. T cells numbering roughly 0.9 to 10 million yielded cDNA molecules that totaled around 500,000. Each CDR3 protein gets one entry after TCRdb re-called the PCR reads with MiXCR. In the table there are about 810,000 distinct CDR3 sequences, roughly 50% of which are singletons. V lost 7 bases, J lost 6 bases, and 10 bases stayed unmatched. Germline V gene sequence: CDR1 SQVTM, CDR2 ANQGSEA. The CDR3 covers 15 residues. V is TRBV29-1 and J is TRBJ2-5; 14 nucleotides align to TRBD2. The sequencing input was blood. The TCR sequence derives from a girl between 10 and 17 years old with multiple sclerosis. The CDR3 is CSADGTSGGWKTQYF. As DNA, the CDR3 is TGCAGCGCAGACGGGACTAGCGGGGGCTGGAAGACCCAGTACTTC.